This T cell receptor beta chain was profiled in a study of CD4 and CD8 cells across lung adenocarcinoma regions. TCRdb processed the PCR reads anew with MiXCR; each CDR3 protein has one entry. The sample gives approximately 11,000 distinct CDR3 sequences, 40% to 55% of which show up once; about 27% is in the top ten. Samples came from patients with localized non-small cell lung adenocarcinoma. Germline CDR1 and CDR2: MRHNA and SNTAGT. V lost 3 bases and J 1 base, leaving 10 bases between the germline ends. The CDR3 runs to 15 residues. In this sample, this clonotype is medium-sized. Sample: CD8+ T cells from the margin of a lung tumor. This TCR was recovered from a female donor with lung adenocarcinoma. The CD4 and CD8 labels of this study may be unreliable. The chain has TRBV6-4 and TRBJ2-1; D is perhaps TRBD1 or TRBD2 (6 bases each). CDR3 sequence (DNA): TGTGCCAGCAGTGAGAAGGGGGGTTCCTACAATGAGCAGTTCTTC. This sequence encodes CASSEKGGSYNEQFF.